This T cell receptor beta chain is drawn from a study of molecular identifiers for immune sequencing clone quantification. Every naive CD8 library was made from between about 17,000 and 1,000,000 sorted cells with 10%, 30% or 50% RNA. Regarding the study as a whole: Clones with over 20 RNA copies captured over 97% of effector molecules but under 1% of naive ones.

As to this clonotype: Its antigen is still unknown.

Germline CDR1 is LGHNA and CDR2 is YSLEER. This CDR3 region has 17 residues. V shed 1 base and J 10 bases; nucleotides not matched to a gene: 14. One entry per CDR3 protein, called by TCRdb with MiXCR from the PCR reads. Here the sample spans under 650,000 distinct CDR3 sequences, just under 20% being singletons. The TCR originated in a human donor in good health. Some libraries in this study had Jurkat cell RNA spiked in. Sequencing used naive CD8+ T cells from blood, with Jurkat cell RNA spiked in. Subset: FACS-sorted CD8+CD4-CCR7+CD45RA+ naive T cells. The chain uses TRBV4-3 and TRBJ2-3, with 10 nucleotides matching TRBD2. The CDR3 DNA sequence: TGCGCCAGCAGCCAAGTTTGGGCTAGCGGGAGAAGGTCGGCGCAGTATTTT. It specifies CASSQVWASGRRSAQYF.